This TCR beta chain was sequenced for a study of monozygotic twins with inflammatory bowel disease. Collection of an approximately 2.5 ml blood sample took place per donor. After re-calling the 5' RACE reads, TCRdb lists one entry per CDR3 protein, DNA absent. The ten most abundant clones cover about 2.3% of a sample with some 440,000 distinct CDR3 sequences. The CDR3 is 13 amino acids. CDR1 and CDR2 (germline): SGHVS, FQNEAQ. The source material was blood. The chain is built from TRBV7-8 and TRBJ2-3; there is no DNA to check the TCRdb D call of TRBD1. The receptor was isolated from a human donor with ulcerative colitis or Crohn's disease, or a healthy co-twin of an affected twin (not recorded which). Here the CDR3 reads CASSLREGNTQYF.